This T cell receptor (beta chain) derives from a study of vaccination effects on CD4 cells after COVID-19. Looking at the study overall: Ahead of sequencing, the ViraFEST assay grew antigen-specific CD4+ T cells using viral peptide pools. Participants each got two BNT162b2 or mRNA-1273 vaccine doses. Study-level findings and limits: Pronounced clonal contraction occurred in clones induced by infection and by vaccine late after vaccination. Nearly all vaccine-induced clones in healthy recipients recognized only SARS-CoV-2.

Culture proceeded for more than 8 days, and CD4+ T cells were then isolated. Method: immunoSEQ multiplex PCR; TCRdb's copy keeps in-frame clones and lacks some. This table holds 45,000 to 60,000 clones, more than 60% found once. The germline V and J ends were trimmed by 2 bases and 5 bases, with 9 bases remaining between them. The CDR3 is 14 residues long. Germline CDR1 reads WNHNN; CDR2 reads SYGVQD (reference sequence). For this clone: Its cognate antigen is unknown.

The sequence came from a human donor who received a COVID-19 vaccine. The rearrangement links TRBV10-1 to TRBJ2-2; possible D gene TRBD1, 5 bases. The source was CD4+ T cells from PBMCs cultured without peptide, collected before COVID-19 vaccination. The CDR3 DNA is TGCGCCAGCAGTGAGGGGGCTGGGACCGGGGAGCTGTTTTTT. This sequence encodes CASSEGAGTGELFF.